This T cell receptor (beta chain) was identified during a study of beta chain features in type 1 diabetes. Whole-study findings and limits: TCRB CDR3 length was moderately but significantly reduced in all four CD4+ subsets of Type 1 diabetes patients.

Of note for this clone: Its antigen is as yet unknown.

The entirety of the isolated RNA underwent reverse transcription, so expressed TCRB transcripts were sequenced. Produced via immunoSEQ multiplex PCR; TCRdb's table is partial and in-frame only. The sample records about 900,000 clones, 15% to 20% being singletons. Germline lookup yields CDR1 MNHNS and CDR2 SASEGT. Trimming stripped 1 base from V and 4 bases from J, with 11 bases between. The CDR3 sequence is 14 residues long. The V gene is TRBV6-1, the J gene TRBJ2-7; D uncertain. The sequence was obtained from a woman aged 18-29 years in good health. Source material: naive CD4+ T cells from blood. CDR3 nucleotides: TGTGCCAGCAGTGAAGGTATGGGCCTATACGAGCAGTACTTC. Its protein is CASSEGMGLYEQYF.